The clone carrying this TCR beta chain is a singleton in its sample. No antigen is known for it. This CDR3 is 16 amino acids long. V shed 3 bases and J shed 2 bases, with 14 bases lying between them. Germline-derived CDR1 and CDR2 are SGHTA and FQGNSA. The sample belongs to a study of vaccination and CD4 T cells after COVID-19. Study-wide points: The study found that a median about 88% of reactive clones in convalescent patients appeared only post-vaccination. SARS-CoV-2-reactive clonotypes rose nonsignificantly, with the median going from roughly 19 to 38.

Sample treatment: roughly nine-day PBMC culture with coronavirus spike peptide pools or control peptides (ViraFEST assay). Each of days 3 and 7 saw half the medium replaced by fresh IL-2 medium. Having spent nine to eleven days in culture, CD4+ T cells were then isolated by negative selection. With the Oncomine TCR Beta short-read assay, DNA from cultured CD4+ T cells was sequenced. TCRdb called the PCR reads again in MiXCR, with one record for every CDR3 protein. The sample carries about 15,000 distinct CDR3 sequences, over 60% recorded once. The clonotype originates from a human donor who had recovered from COVID-19. This chain connects TRBV7-2 to TRBJ1-3; tentatively, D is TRBD1 (6 bases). Sequenced material: CD4+ T cells from blood, cultured in vitro. The CDR3 region has the DNA TGTGCCAGCAGCTTGAACAGGGTCTTGACTGGAAACACCATATATTTT. As protein: CASSLNRVLTGNTIYF.